This T cell receptor beta chain was documented in a study of control samples from healthy donors and cancer patients. Germline V gene lookup returns CDR1 SGDLS and CDR2 YYNGEE. The CDR3 extends over 18 amino acids. The trim removed 4 bases at V and 4 bases at J, leaving 18 bases unmatched. The protocol was immunoSEQ multiplex PCR, while the TCRdb copy is restricted to in-frame clones and leaves out a portion. The sample contains approximately 97,000 clones, about nine tenths of which appear only once. The V gene is TRBV9, the J gene TRBJ2-3; TRBD1 agrees at 7 bases. The clonotype was recovered from a human donor in good health. The donor label of this sample is uncertain. The sequencing input was blood. The CDR3 region has the DNA TGTGCCAGCAGCCTCCTCCCAGGGGGAACGAAGAATTCAGATACGCAGTATTTT. Its translation: CASSLLPGGTKNSDTQYF.